The present T cell receptor (beta chain) was sequenced within a study of cytomegalovirus exposure and HLA in healthy donors. Germline CDR1 is MGHRA and CDR2 is YSYEKL. Trimming stripped 3 bases from V and 0 bases from J, with 9 bases between. CDR3 length: 15 residues. Vbeta (60) and Jbeta (13) primers were used in the PCR. Generated by immunoSEQ multiplex PCR, the TCRdb table keeps only in-frame clones and is missing some. The data hold under 200,000 clones, with around 78% observed a single time. The chain employs TRBV4-1 and TRBJ2-4, with a weak D call TRBD1 (5 bases). The source is a man aged 30 to 45 in good health and CMV-seronegative. Material for sequencing was PBMCs. CDR3 DNA: TGCGCCAGCAGCCACCCAGGGCTAGCCAAAAACATTCAGTACTTC. This codes for CASSHPGLAKNIQYF.